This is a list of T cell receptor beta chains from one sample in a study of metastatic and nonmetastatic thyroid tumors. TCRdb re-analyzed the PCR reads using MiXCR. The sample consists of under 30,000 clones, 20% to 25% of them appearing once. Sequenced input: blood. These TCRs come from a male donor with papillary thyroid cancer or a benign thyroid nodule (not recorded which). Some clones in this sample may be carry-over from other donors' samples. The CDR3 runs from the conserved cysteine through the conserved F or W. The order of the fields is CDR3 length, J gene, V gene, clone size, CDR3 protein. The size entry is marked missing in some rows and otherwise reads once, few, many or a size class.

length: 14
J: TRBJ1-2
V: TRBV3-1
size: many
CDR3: CASSQFIANYGYTF

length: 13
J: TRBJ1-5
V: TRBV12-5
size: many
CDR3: CASGYGSNQPQHF

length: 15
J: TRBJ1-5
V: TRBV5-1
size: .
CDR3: CASSLGQGFVQPQHF

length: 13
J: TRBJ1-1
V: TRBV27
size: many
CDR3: CASGGRGETEAFF

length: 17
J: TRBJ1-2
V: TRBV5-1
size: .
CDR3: CASSPRFAPGENNGYTF

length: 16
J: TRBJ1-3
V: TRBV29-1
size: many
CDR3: CSVDVDRPDSGNTIYF

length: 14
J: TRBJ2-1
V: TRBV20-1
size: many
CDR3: CSAHSVRVYNEQFF

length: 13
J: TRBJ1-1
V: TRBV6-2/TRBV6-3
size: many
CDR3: CASSKTDNTEAFF

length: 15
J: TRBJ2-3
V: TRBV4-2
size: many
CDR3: CASSQASGSTDTQYF

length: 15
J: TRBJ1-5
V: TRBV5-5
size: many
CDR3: CASSLSQGRGQPQHF

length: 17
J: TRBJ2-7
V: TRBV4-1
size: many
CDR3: CASSQVNADRGFYEQYF

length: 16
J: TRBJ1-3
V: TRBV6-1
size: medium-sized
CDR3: CASRKGSVGSGNTIYF

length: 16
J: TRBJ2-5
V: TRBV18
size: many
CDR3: CASSELDRGYQETQYF

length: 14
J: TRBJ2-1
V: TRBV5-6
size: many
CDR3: CASSRELAYDEQFF

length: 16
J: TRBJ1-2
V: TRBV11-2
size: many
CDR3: CASSPLRQGAVYGYTF

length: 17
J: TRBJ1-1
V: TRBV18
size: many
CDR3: CASSPRDRGPRDTEAFF

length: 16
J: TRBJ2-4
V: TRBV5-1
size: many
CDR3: CASSTGGPGTENIQYF

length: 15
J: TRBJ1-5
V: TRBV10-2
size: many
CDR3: CASSAWDGRDQPQHF

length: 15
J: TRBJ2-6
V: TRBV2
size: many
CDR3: CASSEQGRGANVLTF

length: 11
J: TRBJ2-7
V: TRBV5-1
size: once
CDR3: CARRENYEQYF

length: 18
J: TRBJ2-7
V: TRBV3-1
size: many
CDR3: CASSQDPASGRSSYEQYF

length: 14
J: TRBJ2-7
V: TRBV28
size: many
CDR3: CASSEGKGGYEQYF

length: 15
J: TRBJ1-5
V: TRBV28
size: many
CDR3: CASSITNRDDQPQHF

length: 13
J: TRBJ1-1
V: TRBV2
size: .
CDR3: CASTLGTDSEAFF

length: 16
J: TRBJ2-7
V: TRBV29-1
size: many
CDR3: CSVEGLERTFPNEQYF

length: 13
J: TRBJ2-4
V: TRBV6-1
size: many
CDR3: CASSLFTENIQYF

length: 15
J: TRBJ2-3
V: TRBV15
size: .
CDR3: CATSGLAGGTDTQYF

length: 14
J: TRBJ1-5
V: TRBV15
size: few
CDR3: CATSREADNQPQHF

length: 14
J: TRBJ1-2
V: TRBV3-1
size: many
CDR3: CASSQQGINYGYTF

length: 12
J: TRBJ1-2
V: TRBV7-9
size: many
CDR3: CASDRGIYGYTF

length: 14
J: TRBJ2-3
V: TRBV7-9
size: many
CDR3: CASTGTGLRDTQYF

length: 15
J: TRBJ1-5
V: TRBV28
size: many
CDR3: CASSQRQGFNQPQHF

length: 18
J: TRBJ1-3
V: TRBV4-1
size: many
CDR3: CASSQGAAGESSGNTIYF

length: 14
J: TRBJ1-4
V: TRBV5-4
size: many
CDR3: CASSFDSLTEKLFF

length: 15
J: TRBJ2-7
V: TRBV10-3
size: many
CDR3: CAISAGGASSYEQYF

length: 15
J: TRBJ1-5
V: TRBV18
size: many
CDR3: CASSPALDSNQPQHF

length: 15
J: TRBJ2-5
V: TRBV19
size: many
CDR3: CASSIAGTEGETQYF